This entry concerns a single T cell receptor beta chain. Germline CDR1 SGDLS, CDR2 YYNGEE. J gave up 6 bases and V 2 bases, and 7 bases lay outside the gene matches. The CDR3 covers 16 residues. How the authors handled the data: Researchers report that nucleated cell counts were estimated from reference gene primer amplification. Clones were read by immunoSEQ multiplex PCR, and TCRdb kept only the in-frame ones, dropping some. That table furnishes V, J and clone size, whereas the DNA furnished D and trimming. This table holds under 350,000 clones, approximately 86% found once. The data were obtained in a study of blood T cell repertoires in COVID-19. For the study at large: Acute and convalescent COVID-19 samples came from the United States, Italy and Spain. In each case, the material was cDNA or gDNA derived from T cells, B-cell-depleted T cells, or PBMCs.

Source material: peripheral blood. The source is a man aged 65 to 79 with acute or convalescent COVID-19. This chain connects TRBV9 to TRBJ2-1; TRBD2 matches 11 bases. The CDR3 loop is CASSVHSGGATNEQFF. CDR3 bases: TGTGCCAGCAGCGTTCATAGCGGGGGGGCGACCAATGAGCAGTTCTTC.